This TCR beta chain emerged from a study of beta chain features in type 1 diabetes. On this clone: Its matching antigen is unknown.

Sequenced material consisted of expressed TCRB transcripts (all of the isolated RNA was reverse transcribed). Measured with immunoSEQ multiplex PCR; TCRdb has only the in-frame clones, and not every one. The profile shows around 240,000 clones, around 15% of them singletons. V was cut by 3 bases and J by 7 bases, with 7 bases left in between. CDR3 size: 12 residues. Germline lookup yields CDR1 MNHEY and CDR2 SMNVEV (reference sequence). General study results and limits: Researchers caution that PCR might favor shorter templates, equally among patients and controls. Significant though moderate, a shortening of TCRB CDR3s appeared in all four CD4+ subsets of Type 1 diabetes patients.

The genes are TRBV27 and TRBJ2-1; D uncertain. The sequenced sample consisted of naive CD4+ T cells from blood. This receptor was taken from a man between 25 and 39 years old with type 1 diabetes. This CDR3 is CASSLRLNEQFF. The CDR3 region has the DNA TGTGCCAGCAGTTTGAGATTGAATGAGCAGTTCTTC.